This T cell receptor beta chain is drawn from a study of OX40 agonist ivuxolimab in advanced cancers. Study observations and caveats: Specificity for antigen went undetermined in the expanded peripheral T cells. There was clonal expansion of CD4+ and CD8+ blood T cells by week 6 at 0.1 to 3.0 mg/kg. Normalized expansion of T-cell clones was also low for some nonresponders.

The CDR3 totals 15 residues. V dropped 4 bases and J dropped 0 bases, with 11 bases sitting between them. The germline V gene has CDR1 LNHNV and CDR2 YYDKDF (reference sequence). Systemic immunosuppression or autoimmune disease history was grounds to exclude patients. With respect to this clone: Its antigen is unknown.

Repertoires were generated with immunoSEQ multiplex PCR, while TCRdb's copy carries only in-frame clones and drops some. The sample holds 45,000 to 70,000 clones, approximately 91% seen once. The TCR originated in an adult with an advanced solid tumor such as melanoma, head and neck, liver or kidney cancer. This material consisted of CD4+ or CD8+ T cells sorted from blood, taken in a trial of the OX40 agonist ivuxolimab. The chain couples TRBV15 to TRBJ2-3, with a tentative D call TRBD2 (5 bases). Here the CDR3 reads CATSNQRLSTDTQYF. The CDR3 nucleotides read TGTGCCACCAGCAATCAGCGGCTCAGCACAGATACGCAGTATTTT.